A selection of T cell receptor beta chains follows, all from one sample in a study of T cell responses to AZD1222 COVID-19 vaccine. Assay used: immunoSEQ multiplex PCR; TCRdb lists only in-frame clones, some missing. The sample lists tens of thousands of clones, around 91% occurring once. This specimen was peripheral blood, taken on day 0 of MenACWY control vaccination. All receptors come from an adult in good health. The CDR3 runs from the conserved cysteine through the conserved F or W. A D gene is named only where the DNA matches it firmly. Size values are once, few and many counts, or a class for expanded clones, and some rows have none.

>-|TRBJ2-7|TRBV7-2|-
CASSLEARDGEQYF
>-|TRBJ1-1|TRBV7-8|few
CASSLWANTEAFF
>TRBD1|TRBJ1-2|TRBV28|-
CASSLAGAPGQGFGYTF
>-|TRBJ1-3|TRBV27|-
CASSSGGAGNTIYF
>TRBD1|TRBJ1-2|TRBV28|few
CASSTKPNRGHRDGYTF
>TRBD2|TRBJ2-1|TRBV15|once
CATRLRTSGRANEQFF
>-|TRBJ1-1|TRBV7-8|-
CASSLEQTNRAEAFF
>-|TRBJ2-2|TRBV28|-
CASSLDSGNTGELFF
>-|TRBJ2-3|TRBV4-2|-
CASSQGAVGDTQYF
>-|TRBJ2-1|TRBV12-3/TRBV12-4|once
CASNLGAYNEQFF
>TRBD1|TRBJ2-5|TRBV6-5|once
CASSYSRTGGETQYF
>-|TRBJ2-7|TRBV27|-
CASSLLGTLSYEQYF
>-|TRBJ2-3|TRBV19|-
CASSIGSSGDTQYF
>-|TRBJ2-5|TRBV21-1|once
CASSNLSGYQETQYF
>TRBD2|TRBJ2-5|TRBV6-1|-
CASSEARRRGGLETQYF
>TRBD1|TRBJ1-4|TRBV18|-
CASSPPGTGTEKLFF
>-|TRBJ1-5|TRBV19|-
CASSPPGPSNQPQHF
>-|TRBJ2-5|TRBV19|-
CASSSGLETQYF
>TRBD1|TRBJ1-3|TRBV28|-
CASTLAGTGVTIYF
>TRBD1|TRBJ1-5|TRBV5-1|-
CASSLGDREDNQPQHF
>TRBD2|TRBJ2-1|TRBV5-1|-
CASSLSGGRLNLGNEQFF
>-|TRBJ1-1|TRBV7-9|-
CASSLNLGARGTEAFF
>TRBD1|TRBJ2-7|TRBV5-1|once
CASSLAPQGASSYEQYF
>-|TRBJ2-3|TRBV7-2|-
CASSLEGRGTDTQYF
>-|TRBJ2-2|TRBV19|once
CASGGLLANTGELFF
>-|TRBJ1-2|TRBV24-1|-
CATSAQAGYGYTF
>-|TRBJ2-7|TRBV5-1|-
CASSHEYEQYF
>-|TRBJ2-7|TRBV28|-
CASSGAPWGDSSYEQYF
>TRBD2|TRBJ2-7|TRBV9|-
CASSVTGLAGVQEQYF
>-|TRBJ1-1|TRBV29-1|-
CSAPTGANTEAFF
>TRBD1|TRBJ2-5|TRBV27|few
CASSSDRRKQETQYF
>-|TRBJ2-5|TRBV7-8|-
CASSLEGTQETQYF
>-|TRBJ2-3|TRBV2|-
CATRRGGNTDTQYF
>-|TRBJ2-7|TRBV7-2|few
CASSLDVRSYEQYF
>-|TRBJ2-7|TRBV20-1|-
CSAPDNYEQYF
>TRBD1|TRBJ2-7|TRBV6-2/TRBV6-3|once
CASSSGTGTYEQYF
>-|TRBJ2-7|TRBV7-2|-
CASSSSMTYEQYF
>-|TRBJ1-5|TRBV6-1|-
CASSDPTREPQHF
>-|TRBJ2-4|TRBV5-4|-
CASSPEGGLNIQYF
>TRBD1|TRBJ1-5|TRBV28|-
CASTLRGGFGQPQHF
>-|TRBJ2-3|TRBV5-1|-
CASSGGSTDTQYF
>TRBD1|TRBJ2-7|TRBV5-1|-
CASSLVVTGWHEQYF
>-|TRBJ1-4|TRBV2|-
CASRGDGEKLFF